This is a list of T cell receptor beta chains from one sample in a study of identifying expanded T cells in peripheral blood. TCRdb keeps only in-frame clones here, not all; method: immunoSEQ multiplex PCR. This sample has about 110,000 clones, with about nine tenths found just once. Sequenced input: blood. The receptors derive from a person aged 18 to 75 in good health. The CDR3 runs from the conserved cysteine through the conserved F or W. Fields, in order: V gene, D gene, clone size, J gene, CDR3 protein, CDR3 DNA. The D gene is left open where the match is weak. Not all rows give a size; the values are once, few, many and, for expanded clones, a class.

V gene: TRBV9; D gene: TRBD1; clone size: NA; J gene: TRBJ1-1; CDR3 protein: CASSSESGQGASTEAFF; CDR3 DNA: TGTGCCAGCAGCTCGGAATCGGGACAGGGGGCCTCCACTGAAGCTTTCTTT
V gene: TRBV14; D gene: NA; clone size: many; J gene: TRBJ2-1; CDR3 protein: CASSLNYNEQFF; CDR3 DNA: TGTGCCAGCAGCCTCAACTACAATGAGCAGTTCTTC
V gene: TRBV2; D gene: NA; clone size: NA; J gene: TRBJ2-1; CDR3 protein: CASSEAIEQFF; CDR3 DNA: TGTGCCAGCAGTGAAGCGATTGAGCAGTTCTTC
V gene: TRBV18; D gene: TRBD1; clone size: NA; J gene: TRBJ2-7; CDR3 protein: CASSPGTGSSYEQYF; CDR3 DNA: TGTGCCAGCTCACCAGGGACAGGGAGTTCCTACGAGCAGTACTTC
V gene: TRBV5-6; D gene: TRBD1; clone size: NA; J gene: TRBJ2-2; CDR3 protein: CASSLRTGAPNTGELFF; CDR3 DNA: TGTGCCAGCAGCTTGCGAACAGGGGCCCCAAACACCGGGGAGCTGTTTTTT
V gene: TRBV27; D gene: NA; clone size: NA; J gene: TRBJ2-3; CDR3 protein: CASSSLASDTQYF; CDR3 DNA: TGTGCCAGCAGTTCTTTAGCTTCAGATACGCAGTATTTT
V gene: TRBV27; D gene: NA; clone size: NA; J gene: TRBJ1-3; CDR3 protein: CASSLRRAGNTIYF; CDR3 DNA: TGTGCCAGCAGCCTTAGGAGGGCTGGAAACACCATATATTTT
V gene: TRBV11-1; D gene: NA; clone size: NA; J gene: TRBJ2-5; CDR3 protein: CASSRERAETQYF; CDR3 DNA: TGTGCCAGCAGCCGGGAGAGAGCGGAGACCCAGTACTTC
V gene: TRBV7-9; D gene: NA; clone size: NA; J gene: TRBJ2-7; CDR3 protein: CASTLLPTGGEQYF; CDR3 DNA: TGTGCCAGCACCCTACTTCCGACAGGCGGAGAGCAGTACTTC
V gene: TRBV5-5; D gene: TRBD1; clone size: NA; J gene: TRBJ1-1; CDR3 protein: CASSFSGTGMRSTEAFF; CDR3 DNA: TGTGCCAGCAGCTTTTCCGGGACAGGGATGAGATCGACTGAAGCTTTCTTT
V gene: TRBV5-6; D gene: NA; clone size: NA; J gene: TRBJ1-6; CDR3 protein: CASSLGQFGSPLHF; CDR3 DNA: TGTGCCAGCAGCTTGGGGCAATTTGGCTCACCCCTCCACTTT
V gene: TRBV4-3; D gene: TRBD1; clone size: NA; J gene: TRBJ1-2; CDR3 protein: CASSQDWTGLDGYTF; CDR3 DNA: TGCGCCAGCAGCCAAGATTGGACAGGGTTGGATGGCTACACCTTC
V gene: TRBV6-5; D gene: NA; clone size: NA; J gene: TRBJ2-1; CDR3 protein: CASSYRLVFGNEQFF; CDR3 DNA: TGTGCCAGCAGTTACCGACTAGTTTTCGGCAATGAGCAGTTCTTC
V gene: TRBV6-5; D gene: NA; clone size: NA; J gene: TRBJ2-3; CDR3 protein: CASSYSPGLSDTQYF; CDR3 DNA: TGTGCCAGCAGTTACTCCCCGGGGCTGTCAGATACGCAGTATTTT
V gene: TRBV27; D gene: NA; clone size: NA; J gene: TRBJ1-1; CDR3 protein: CASSPIDRNTEAFF; CDR3 DNA: TGTGCCAGCAGTCCGATAGACAGGAACACTGAAGCTTTCTTT
V gene: TRBV28; D gene: NA; clone size: NA; J gene: TRBJ2-1; CDR3 protein: CASSLWREQFF; CDR3 DNA: TGTGCCAGCAGTTTGTGGCGCGAGCAGTTCTTC
V gene: TRBV19; D gene: NA; clone size: NA; J gene: TRBJ2-3; CDR3 protein: CASSIEGDTQYF; CDR3 DNA: TGTGCCAGTAGTATTGAGGGAGATACGCAGTATTTT
V gene: TRBV21-1; D gene: NA; clone size: few; J gene: TRBJ2-5; CDR3 protein: CASRDGTSGRTQETQYF; CDR3 DNA: TGTGCCAGCAGGGATGGGACTAGCGGGAGAACCCAAGAGACCCAGTACTTC
V gene: TRBV6-4; D gene: NA; clone size: NA; J gene: TRBJ2-1; CDR3 protein: CARHPGTGSYNEQFF; CDR3 DNA: TGTGCCAGGCATCCCGGGACCGGTTCCTACAATGAGCAGTTCTTC
V gene: TRBV13; D gene: NA; clone size: NA; J gene: TRBJ1-6; CDR3 protein: CASSADRWGQSSYNSPLHF; CDR3 DNA: TGTGCCAGCAGCGCCGACAGGTGGGGGCAAAGCTCCTATAATTCACCCCTCCACTTT
V gene: TRBV10-3; D gene: NA; clone size: NA; J gene: TRBJ2-7; CDR3 protein: CAINRQGPGDEQYF; CDR3 DNA: TGTGCCATCAATAGACAGGGACCGGGAGACGAGCAGTACTTC
V gene: TRBV28; D gene: NA; clone size: NA; J gene: TRBJ1-1; CDR3 protein: CASSFRGAMNTEAFF; CDR3 DNA: TGTGCCAGCAGTTTTCGAGGGGCAATGAACACTGAAGCTTTCTTT
V gene: TRBV19; D gene: NA; clone size: NA; J gene: TRBJ1-5; CDR3 protein: CASSKRSADNQPQHF; CDR3 DNA: TGTGCCAGTAGTAAGCGGTCAGCAGACAATCAGCCCCAGCATTTT
V gene: TRBV28; D gene: NA; clone size: NA; J gene: TRBJ2-7; CDR3 protein: CASLGGNGYEQYF; CDR3 DNA: TGTGCCAGTCTAGGAGGGAATGGGTACGAGCAGTACTTC
V gene: TRBV4-1; D gene: TRBD1; clone size: once; J gene: TRBJ2-1; CDR3 protein: CASSQDPGQGDEQFF; CDR3 DNA: TGCGCCAGCAGCCAAGATCCCGGACAGGGCGATGAGCAGTTCTTC
V gene: TRBV4-1; D gene: TRBD2; clone size: NA; J gene: TRBJ2-3; CDR3 protein: CASSQIGTSGGPDTQYF; CDR3 DNA: TGCGCCAGCAGCCAAATTGGGACTAGCGGGGGGCCAGATACGCAGTATTTT
V gene: TRBV2; D gene: NA; clone size: few; J gene: TRBJ1-2; CDR3 protein: CASQEDSRGYTF; CDR3 DNA: TGTGCCAGCCAAGAGGATTCTCGTGGCTACACCTTC
V gene: TRBV11-2; D gene: NA; clone size: NA; J gene: TRBJ2-3; CDR3 protein: CASSPVGTDTQYF; CDR3 DNA: TGTGCCAGCAGCCCCGTAGGAACAGATACGCAGTATTTT
V gene: TRBV2; D gene: NA; clone size: NA; J gene: TRBJ1-2; CDR3 protein: CASSERLLSYGYTF; CDR3 DNA: TGTGCCAGCAGTGAGCGGCTTCTGAGCTATGGCTACACCTTC
V gene: TRBV10-2; D gene: NA; clone size: NA; J gene: TRBJ2-7; CDR3 protein: CASSEMRYEQYF; CDR3 DNA: TGCGCCAGCAGTGAAATGCGGTACGAGCAGTACTTC
V gene: TRBV9; D gene: TRBD2; clone size: NA; J gene: TRBJ2-2; CDR3 protein: CASSAGLAGGENTGELFF; CDR3 DNA: TGTGCCAGCAGCGCTGGACTAGCGGGAGGGGAAAACACCGGGGAGCTGTTTTTT
V gene: TRBV25-1; D gene: NA; clone size: NA; J gene: TRBJ1-3; CDR3 protein: CASSEERNTIYF; CDR3 DNA: TGTGCCAGCAGTGAAGAAAGAAACACCATATATTTT
V gene: TRBV4-1; D gene: NA; clone size: NA; J gene: TRBJ2-2; CDR3 protein: CASSHTRMNTGELFF; CDR3 DNA: TGCGCCAGCAGCCACACACGGATGAACACCGGGGAGCTGTTTTTT
V gene: TRBV6-4; D gene: NA; clone size: few; J gene: TRBJ1-5; CDR3 protein: CASSASRNQPQHF; CDR3 DNA: TGTGCCAGCAGTGCCAGCCGCAATCAGCCCCAGCATTTT
V gene: TRBV18; D gene: NA; clone size: NA; J gene: TRBJ1-1; CDR3 protein: CASSEGMNTEAFF; CDR3 DNA: TGTGCCAGCTCGGAGGGCATGAACACTGAAGCTTTCTTT
V gene: TRBV5-1; D gene: NA; clone size: NA; J gene: TRBJ1-5; CDR3 protein: CASSLGESQPQHF; CDR3 DNA: TGCGCCAGCAGCTTGGGGGAAAGTCAGCCCCAGCATTTT
V gene: TRBV30; D gene: NA; clone size: NA; J gene: TRBJ2-2; CDR3 protein: CAWSGDNKNTGELFF; CDR3 DNA: TGTGCCTGGAGTGGGGATAACAAGAACACCGGGGAGCTGTTTTTT
V gene: TRBV4-1; D gene: TRBD1; clone size: NA; J gene: TRBJ2-5; CDR3 protein: CASSQRYTGGGWETQYF; CDR3 DNA: TGCGCCAGCAGCCAAAGGTATACAGGGGGCGGTTGGGAGACCCAGTACTTC
V gene: TRBV19; D gene: TRBD1; clone size: NA; J gene: TRBJ1-1; CDR3 protein: CASSIPGQDHTEAFF; CDR3 DNA: TGTGCCAGTAGTATACCGGGACAGGACCACACTGAAGCTTTCTTT
V gene: TRBV19; D gene: TRBD1; clone size: once; J gene: TRBJ2-2; CDR3 protein: CASINKDRGVNTGELFF; CDR3 DNA: TGTGCCAGTATTAATAAGGACAGGGGCGTCAACACCGGGGAGCTGTTTTTT
V gene: TRBV19; D gene: TRBD1; clone size: once; J gene: TRBJ2-7; CDR3 protein: CASSSGTGLFYEQYF; CDR3 DNA: TGTGCCAGTAGTTCGGGGACAGGGTTATTCTACGAGCAGTACTTC
V gene: TRBV5-6; D gene: NA; clone size: NA; J gene: TRBJ1-5; CDR3 protein: CASSSHFGGYSNQPQHF; CDR3 DNA: TGTGCCAGCAGCTCGCACTTTGGGGGCTATAGCAATCAGCCCCAGCATTTT
V gene: TRBV15; D gene: NA; clone size: NA; J gene: TRBJ1-1; CDR3 protein: CATSFKGNTEAFF; CDR3 DNA: TGTGCCACCAGCTTTAAAGGGAACACTGAAGCTTTCTTT
V gene: TRBV2; D gene: NA; clone size: once; J gene: TRBJ1-2; CDR3 protein: CAPGGYTF; CDR3 DNA: TGTGCCCCAGGTGGCTACACCTTC
V gene: TRBV28; D gene: NA; clone size: NA; J gene: TRBJ2-7; CDR3 protein: CASSLGAGPSYEQYF; CDR3 DNA: TGTGCCAGCAGTTTGGGGGCAGGGCCCTCCTACGAGCAGTACTTC
V gene: TRBV6-1; D gene: TRBD1; clone size: NA; J gene: TRBJ1-1; CDR3 protein: CASSSGGFPEAFF; CDR3 DNA: TGTGCCAGCAGTTCAGGGGGGTTCCCGGAAGCTTTCTTT
V gene: TRBV11-2; D gene: TRBD2; clone size: NA; J gene: TRBJ2-7; CDR3 protein: CASSLFAAGLGDRHEQYF; CDR3 DNA: TGTGCCAGCAGCTTATTCGCCGCGGGACTAGGGGATCGACACGAGCAGTACTTC